This passage covers 9 T cell receptor beta chains from one sample sequenced in a study of blood T cells in healthy people across ages. For the second PCR, which ran for about 7 to 11 cycles, a sample-barcoded 5' primer and a J-beta primer mix were used. MiXCR was run by TCRdb on the 5' RACE reads, yielding one entry per CDR3 protein. The sample includes around 1,000,000 distinct CDR3 sequences, around 25% seen only once; the top ten take about 0.69%. Separately, the same data were catalogued under a study of T cells of mothers and their children.

The material sequenced was blood. The receptor set was obtained from a girl aged 2 to 9 in good health.

This clonotype has just a few counts. This sequence joins TRBV12-3 or TRBV12-4 and TRBJ2-2, with TRBD2 identical over 12 bases. The CDR3 loop spans 16 amino acids. The junction had 9 bases not matched to a gene; V was cut back by 6 bases and J by 7 bases. CDR3 residues: CASRGLAGGRDGELFF. The CDR3 coding sequence is TGTGCCAGCAGGGGGCTAGCGGGAGGGCGAGACGGGGAGCTGTTTTTT.

This clonotype was seen a handful of times. An end of the junction differs from the germline gene, which may be a read error. This chain links TRBV15 with TRBJ1-2, with 7 nucleotides matching TRBD1. This CDR3 has 15 amino acids. The germline CDR1 and CDR2 sequences are LNHNV and YYDKDF (reference sequence). CDR3 in DNA: TGTGCCACCAGCAGCCACCCCTCTGCAGTAGGGGGCTGCACCTTC. Its protein is CATSSHPSAVGGCTF.

This clonotype was found a few times. The genes are TRBV15 and TRBJ2-3; D uncertain. The germline gives CDR1 LNHNV, CDR2 YYDKDF (reference sequence). The germline V and J ends were trimmed by 2 bases and 6 bases, with 18 bases remaining between them. CDR3 length equals 16 residues. The CDR3 DNA follows: TGTGCCACCAGCAGAAAGACTCCGACCACCTTTGATACGCAGTATTTT. Translation gives CATSRKTPTTFDTQYF. Together with reference TRBV15 and TRBJ2-3, the CDR3 gives the full variable domain: DAMVIQNPRYQVTQFGKPVTLSCSQTLNHNVMYWYQQKSSQAPKLLFHYYDKDFNNEADTPDNFQSRRPNTSFCFLDIRSPGLGDTAMYLCATSRKTPTTFDTQYFGPGTRLTVL.

This clonotype was observed a handful of times. The rearrangement uses TRBV29-1 and TRBJ1-5; D is possibly TRBD1 (6 bases). The CDR3 is made up of 13 amino acids. Looked up from germline, CDR1 is SQVTM and CDR2 is ANQGSEA. Trimming stripped 4 bases from V and 5 bases from J, with 12 bases between. CDR3 nucleotides: TGCAGCGTTGGAGGGGCAGGGGATCAGCCCCAGCATTTT. Its translation: CSVGGAGDQPQHF.

This clonotype was counted only a few times. J is TRBJ2-3 and V is TRBV10-3; D could derive from TRBD1 or TRBD2 (5 bases each). Germline V gives CDR1 ENHRY, CDR2 SYGVKD. This CDR3 is 14 amino acids long. V was cut by 10 bases and J by 4 bases, with 18 bases left in between. The CDR3 DNA is TGTGCCACCGTAGGTGGGGCGGGCGCAGATACGCAGTATTTT. Protein: CATVGGAGADTQYF.

This clonotype occurred a few times. The rearrangement links TRBV20-1 to TRBJ2-1; no clear D. The V end lost 3 bases, the J end lost 6 bases, and 3 bases lay between the germline ends. The germline V gene has CDR1 DFQATT and CDR2 SNEGSKA (reference sequence). CDR3 size: 10 residues. CDR3 coding DNA: TGCAGTGCTAGGAGCAATGAGCAGTTCTTC. Protein: CSARSNEQFF.

This clonotype was seen more than once but under ten times. The V call is TRBV12-3 or TRBV12-4, the J call TRBJ1-2, with D unresolved. The CDR3 loop spans 13 amino acids. V was cut by 6 bases and J by 4 bases, with 12 bases left in between. The CDR3 sequence is CASSPDIFYGYTF. CDR3 DNA sequence: TGTGCCAGCAGCCCCGACATATTCTATGGCTACACCTTC.

The gene calls are TRBV28 and TRBJ1-2, with D possibly matching TRBD1 (5 bases). The V and J ends lost 4 bases and 6 bases respectively, with 27 bases between them. Germline V gene sequence: CDR1 MDHEN, CDR2 SYDVKM. The CDR3 is 18 amino acids. CDR3 in DNA: TGTGCCAGCAGTTCCCCCGGGGGTTTTGACATGGGAAGCGATGGCTACACCTTC. Its protein product is CASSSPGGFDMGSDGYTF.

This clonotype was picked up a small number of times. The chain combines TRBV24-1 with TRBJ2-5; D is perhaps TRBD1 (5 bases). The length of the CDR3 is 15 residues. Trimming cost V 5 bases and J 5 bases, with 17 bases left between them. Germline V gene sequence: CDR1 KGHDR, CDR2 SFDVKD. The CDR3 nucleotides read TGTGCCACCAGTGCCCTCTCTAGGGGCTGGGAGACCCAGTACTTC. This codes for CATSALSRGWETQYF.